Listed below are T cell receptor beta chains from one sample, sequenced in a study of blood T cell repertoires in COVID-19. TCRdb keeps only in-frame clones here, not all; method: immunoSEQ multiplex PCR. The sample consists of 65,000 to 75,000 clones, around 87% of them appearing once. The sample consisted of peripheral blood. These receptors originate from a woman over 75 with active or convalescent COVID-19. Both conserved end residues are trimmed from each CDR3. Clone size is stated in some rows and not others, as once, few, many or a class when expanded.

>-|TRBJ2-3|TRBV10-1
ASSDTGTSGGVPDTQY
>-|TRBJ1-2|TRBV5-1
ASRPLQGPYGYT
>-|TRBJ2-1|TRBV11-2
ASSPSGPYNEQF
>-|TRBJ1-4|TRBV7-2
ASSLQGAREKLF
>-|TRBJ2-5|TRBV15
ATSRGDRQQETQY
>-|TRBJ1-2|TRBV25-1
ASSAPTGASIYGYT
>-|TRBJ2-1|TRBV27
ASVGAGVGSYNEQF
>-|TRBJ1-2|TRBV10-3
AISALQGDGYGYT
>-|TRBJ2-5|TRBV15
ATSRDWEGQETQY
>-|TRBJ1-2|TRBV5-1
ASSLGGGLGYGYT
>-|TRBJ1-6|TRBV18
VSSSRGLDRGVSSPLH
>-|TRBJ2-1|TRBV5-1
ASSLEGGTYYNEQF
>-|TRBJ1-1|TRBV25-1
ASSECAPWRAEAF
>once|TRBJ1-4|TRBV30
ACVLEAEKLF
>-|TRBJ2-1|TRBV5-1
ASNLRGDSINEQF
>-|TRBJ2-7|TRBV4-1
ASSQEGRTGGEQY
>-|TRBJ1-5|TRBV19
ASSIRVGSNQPQH
>-|TRBJ1-2|TRBV6-5
ASSQDRDMYGYT
>-|TRBJ2-7|TRBV6-5
ASSPGLADTYEQY
>-|TRBJ2-1|TRBV4-1
ASSQEWGLSGGSWNEQF
>few|TRBJ2-7|TRBV21-1
ASSLDPGQGNYEQY
>-|TRBJ2-5|TRBV5-4
ASSPSGGVLGETQY
>-|TRBJ1-3|TRBV18
ASSPFYEGQGISGNTIY
>-|TRBJ1-1|TRBV9
ASSGLSNRAPYTEAF
>-|TRBJ2-7|TRBV19
ASSSPRSSLGGEQY
>-|TRBJ2-3|TRBV9
ASSLRTSGVSTDTQY
>-|TRBJ2-1|TRBV18
ASSQLAGGLHEQF
>-|TRBJ1-1|TRBV19
ASSMRREFTEAF
>-|TRBJ2-3|TRBV19
ASSIDPPVSGTRDTQY
>-|TRBJ2-1|TRBV9
ASSGTGTSGNEQF
>-|TRBJ1-1|TRBV11-3
ASSPPGVTEAF
>-|TRBJ1-4|TRBV5-8
ASSYPGQINEKLF
>-|TRBJ1-1|TRBV7-9
ASSSLTGYGAF
>-|TRBJ2-2|TRBV11-2
ASSLSRGTNTGELF
>-|TRBJ1-1|TRBV7-2
ASSVSGAF
>-|TRBJ1-1|TRBV19
ASTPREGMGVAF
>-|TRBJ2-1|TRBV6-1
ASSESRLAQLGEQF
>-|TRBJ1-3|TRBV3-1/TRBV3-2
ASSQENGTILSTIY